One TCR beta chain is described in this entry. Its antigen is as yet unknown. The data derive from a study of blood T cells in healthy people across ages. Healthy Caucasian individuals from Russia aged about 6 to 90 were enrolled as donors. A J-beta primer mix and a sample-barcoded 5' primer were used in a second PCR of roughly 6 to 11 cycles. Researchers report that each sample yielded at least 2.5 million CDR3-containing paired-end reads. TCRdb redid the calling of the 5' RACE reads with MiXCR, one entry per CDR3 protein. There are some 700,000 distinct CDR3 sequences in the sample; roughly 45% occur only once, and roughly 20% lies in the top ten. General study findings and limits: Underestimates were what the diversity estimates from one million T cells were considered to be. Aged donors had fewer naive CD4+ cells and lower diversity than long-lived donors.

Trimming left V 4 bases short and J 4 bases short, with 11 bases between. CDR1 and CDR2 (germline): DFQATT, SNEGSKA (reference sequence). CDR3 length: 13 residues. The genes are TRBV20-1 and TRBJ2-1; D remains ambiguous. Sequencing used blood. The receptor was isolated from a woman aged 60 to 75 in good health. The CDR3 region is CSATGYEYNEQFF. The CDR3 DNA reads TGCAGTGCTACGGGCTACGAATACAATGAGCAGTTCTTC.